The 31 T cell receptor beta chains given below trace back to one sample, sequenced in a study of control samples from healthy donors and cancer patients. Sequencing used immunoSEQ multiplex PCR; TCRdb keeps in-frame clones, though not all of them. The table has about 13,000 clones, 60% to 85% seen once. Sequenced sample: formalin-fixed, paraffin-embedded tissue. The receptors were gathered from a male donor with melanoma.

The chain recombines TRBV7-2 with TRBJ2-1, with a tentative D call TRBD2 (5 bases). The V gene lost 1 base and the J gene lost 10 bases, with 8 bases spanning the gap. Germline V CDR1 and CDR2: SGHTA, FQGNSA. The CDR3 has 12 amino acids. The CDR3 sequence: CASSLERAEQFF. The CDR3 region has the DNA TGTGCCAGCAGCTTAGAGAGGGCAGAGCAGTTCTTC.

This clone is a singleton in its sample. This rearrangement joins TRBV6-5 to TRBJ1-1; 7 bases fit TRBD1. The germline CDR1 and CDR2 sequences are MNHEY and SVGAGI. Trimming at V came to 4 bases and at J to 1 base, leaving 9 bases not matched to a gene. This CDR3 region has 16 residues. The CDR3 bases are TGTGCCAGCAGTTCCCTTCGACAGGGAAGGAACACTGAAGCTTTCTTT. Translating gives CASSSLRQGRNTEAFF.

The chain links TRBV27 to TRBJ2-1; 10 bases are a match to TRBD1. The germline V gene has CDR1 MNHEY and CDR2 SMNVEV (reference sequence). The J segment lost 8 bases and the V segment lost 7 bases, leaving 5 bases of the junction unmatched. CDR3 length equals 13 residues. The CDR3 here is CASMGQGMYEQFF. CDR3 coding DNA: TGTGCCAGCATGGGACAGGGGATGTATGAGCAGTTCTTC.

The V call is TRBV2, the J call TRBJ2-1; a possible D gene is TRBD2 (5 bases). The CDR3 runs to 12 residues. Between the trimmed V and J ends, which lost 1 base and 8 bases, there was a span of 6 bases. The germline V gene has CDR1 SNHLY and CDR2 FYNNEI. CDR3 sequence (DNA): TGTGCCAGCAGTGAAGTGGGAGATGAGCAGTTCTTC. This gives the protein CASSEVGDEQFF.

This sequence joins TRBV7-2 and TRBJ1-1, with a weak D call TRBD1 (5 bases). CDR3 length: 14 amino acids. CDR1 SGHTA and CDR2 FQGNSA come from the germline V gene. V lost 1 base to trimming and J lost 4 bases, with 10 bases between them. The CDR3 loop is CASSLVDSLTEAFF. The CDR3 bases are TGTGCCAGCAGCTTAGTAGACAGCCTCACTGAAGCTTTCTTT.

The table lists this clone with a few counts. The chain has TRBV7-6 and TRBJ2-5; no reliable D call. With 0 bases removed from V and 4 bases from J, the gap between germline ends came to 12 bases. The germline gives CDR1 SGHVS, CDR2 FNYEAQ. The CDR3 is made up of 15 amino acids. The CDR3 loop is CASSLADVAPETQYF. CDR3 DNA: TGTGCCAGCAGCTTAGCGGACGTCGCCCCAGAGACCCAGTACTTC.

This sequence joins TRBV6-7 and TRBJ2-7; D may be TRBD2 (6 bases). TRBV6-7 is treated as an ORF (open reading frame) with a function not yet certain. The CDR3 runs to 12 residues. V was trimmed by 10 bases and J by 2 bases, leaving 12 bases between them. The CDR3 loop is CATRRRAYEQYF. The CDR3, as DNA: TGTGCCACCAGGAGGAGGGCCTACGAGCAGTACTTC.

The rearrangement uses TRBV19 and TRBJ1-4, with D tentatively TRBD1 (6 bases). Germline V lookup: CDR1 LNHDA, CDR2 SQIVND (reference sequence). The length of the CDR3 is 14 residues. Between the trimmed V and J ends, which lost 5 bases and 5 bases, there was a span of 12 bases. The chain's CDR3 is CASSVQGGNEKLFF. The CDR3 DNA is TGTGCCAGTAGTGTACAGGGAGGGAATGAAAAACTGTTTTTT.

CDR3 protein: CASSKGTGGPQYF. Here the CDR3 DNA reads TGTGCCAGCAGCAAGGGAACGGGAGGCCCCCAGTACTTC. This sequence joins TRBV21-1 and TRBJ2-5; the D call TRBD2 from the table was never checked on the DNA. TRBV21-1 is termed a pseudogene. This CDR3 spans 13 amino acids.

The rearrangement links TRBV7-9 to TRBJ2-6, with a possible D match to TRBD1 (5 bases). Looked up from germline, CDR1 is SEHNR and CDR2 is FQNEAQ (reference sequence). Trimming removed 5 bases at V and 0 bases at J, with 8 bases between. The CDR3 runs 15 residues. CDR3 in amino acids: CASSMTVSGANVLTF. The CDR3 DNA sequence: TGTGCCAGCAGCATGACAGTCTCTGGGGCCAACGTCCTGACTTTC.

The rearrangement uses TRBV3-1 (or the pseudogene TRBV3-2) and TRBJ1-1; D call uncertain. V was clipped by 3 bases and J by 7 bases, with 12 bases between them. The length of the CDR3 is 13 residues. Germline CDR1 LGHDT, CDR2 YNNKEL (reference sequence). The CDR3 reads CASSHHISVEAFF. In nucleotides, the CDR3 is TGTGCCAGCAGCCATCATATTTCGGTTGAAGCTTTCTTT.

This clone came up once. The chain has TRBV4-2 and TRBJ2-1; D tentatively fits TRBD1 or TRBD2 (6 bases each). V lost 0 bases to trimming and J lost 6 bases, with 9 bases between them. Germline V gives CDR1 LGHNA, CDR2 YNFKEQ. This CDR3 has 14 residues. CDR3 in amino acids: CASSQDRGANEQFF. CDR3 bases: TGTGCCAGCAGCCAAGATAGGGGGGCCAATGAGCAGTTCTTC.

J is TRBJ1-2 and V is TRBV6-5; D is unclear. The CDR3 length is 13 residues. Germline CDR1 reads MNHEY; CDR2 reads SVGAGI. The V and J ends lost 8 bases and 4 bases respectively, with 14 bases between them. The chain's CDR3 is CASPSREPYGYTF. For the CDR3, the DNA is TGTGCCAGCCCCTCCCGGGAGCCCTATGGCTACACCTTC.

The chain is built from TRBV7-2 and TRBJ1-1, with 10 bases that match TRBD1. This CDR3 region has 15 residues. Germline CDR1 is SGHTA and CDR2 is FQGNSA. V lost 2 bases to trimming and J lost 5 bases; unmatched junction nucleotides: 5. CDR3 in DNA: TGTGCCAGCAGCTTATCTGGACAGGGGGGGACTGAAGCTTTCTTT. Protein: CASSLSGQGGTEAFF.

The chain joins TRBV2 to TRBJ2-7; the match to TRBD2 covers 8 bases. Germline assignment: CDR1 SNHLY and CDR2 FYNNEI. The CDR3 loop spans 13 amino acids. V shed 10 bases, J shed 4 bases, and the junction held 9 bases outside the gene matches. Written as DNA, the CDR3 is TGTGCCACCGCCCGGGGGGGCAATTACGAGCAGTACTTC. Its translation: CATARGGNYEQYF. Combining the CDR3 with reference TRBV2 and TRBJ2-7 gives the whole variable domain EPEVTQTPSHQVTQMGQEVILRCVPISNHLYFYWYRQILGQKVEFLVSFYNNEISEKSEIFDDQFSVERPDGSNFTLKIRSTKLEDSAMYFCATARGGNYEQYFGPGTRLTVT.

This rearrangement joins TRBV7-8 to TRBJ2-2, with 8 positions matching TRBD2. Germline CDR1 and CDR2: SGHVS and FQNEAQ. Unmatched junction bases numbered 13, after V lost 3 bases and J lost 7 bases. The CDR3 consists of 17 residues. For the CDR3, the DNA is TGTGCCAGCAGCTTCCCAGCGGGGGAGGATTGGTACGGGGAGCTGTTTTTT. Protein product: CASSFPAGEDWYGELFF.

The chain has TRBV3-1 (or the pseudogene TRBV3-2) and TRBJ2-4; D gene uncertain. Trimming took 5 bases from V and 4 from J, leaving 21 bases between them. The germline V gene encodes CDR1 LGHDT and CDR2 YNNKEL (reference sequence). This CDR3 comprises 17 residues. The CDR3 sequence: CASSGATPICRKNIQYF. The CDR3 nucleotides read TGTGCCAGCAGCGGCGCGACTCCCATTTGCAGAAAAAACATTCAGTACTTC.

This clone was recorded a few times. The chain has TRBV7-2 and TRBJ2-3; TRBD1 aligns across 7 bases. The V gene's germline CDR1 is SGHTA and CDR2 FQGNSA. J was trimmed by 2 bases and V by 5 bases; bases with no gene match: 7. The CDR3 totals 15 residues. The CDR3 sequence: CASSQGRGSTDTQYF. The CDR3 DNA follows: TGTGCCAGCAGCCAGGGCAGGGGGTCCACAGATACGCAGTATTTT.

This clone has just one count. The J gene is TRBJ2-7, the V gene TRBV4-3; either TRBD1 or TRBD2 may supply D (6 bases each). The V end lost 2 bases, the J end lost 2 bases, and 13 bases lay between the germline ends. Germline values: CDR1 LGHNA, CDR2 YSLEER. The CDR3 has 15 residues. CDR3 amino acids: CASSQSRRGAYEQYF. DNA of the CDR3: TGCGCCAGCAGCCAATCCAGGAGGGGGGCCTACGAGCAGTACTTC.

DNA of the CDR3: TGCGCCAGCAGCCAAGATCCGGGTAGCACAGATACGCAGTATTTT. Translating gives CASSQDPGSTDTQYF. The gene calls are TRBV4-3 and TRBJ2-3, with unresolved D. The CDR3 extends over 15 amino acids. The germline gives CDR1 LGHNA, CDR2 YSLEER. Trimming shortened V by 0 bases and J by 0 bases, and 7 bases separated the two germline ends.

The gene calls are TRBV6-2 or TRBV6-3 and TRBJ2-7; D remains unclear. The CDR3 runs to 11 residues. V shed 4 bases and J shed 2 bases, with 3 bases lying between them. In germline, CDR1 is MNHEY, CDR2 SVGEGT. Here the CDR3 DNA reads TGTGCCAGCAGTTTCACCTACGAGCAGTACTTC. It codes for CASSFTYEQYF.

This chain links TRBV12-5 with TRBJ2-3, with D unresolved. Germline V gives CDR1 LGHNT, CDR2 FRNRAP. CDR3 length: 13 amino acids. V lost 6 bases, J lost 3 bases, and 10 bases lay in between. The chain's CDR3 is CASGRTDTDTQYF. CDR3 sequence (DNA): TGTGCTAGTGGCCGCACTGATACAGATACGCAGTATTTT.

The rearrangement joins TRBV19 to TRBJ2-7; D might be TRBD2 (6 bases). V lost 7 bases to trimming and J lost 0 bases, with 19 bases between them. Looked up from germline, CDR1 is LNHDA and CDR2 is SQIVND (reference sequence). The CDR3 loop spans 16 amino acids. The DNA for the CDR3 is TGTGCCAGTACCACTGGGGGAGGTAGCGGCTCCTACGAGCAGTACTTC. Translated: CASTTGGGSGSYEQYF. Using reference TRBV19 and TRBJ2-7 for the parts outside the CDR3, the full variable domain is DGGITQSPKYLFRKEGQNVTLSCEQNLNHDAMYWYRQDPGQGLRLIYYSQIVNDFQKGDIAEGYSVSREKKESFPLTVTSAQKNPTAFYLCASTTGGGSGSYEQYFGPGTRLTVT.

The gene calls are TRBV7-9 and TRBJ2-7, with 9 bases matching TRBD2. Losses at the gene ends were 3 bases for V and 1 base for J; bases not matched to a gene: 7. The CDR3 spans 16 residues. Germline assignment: CDR1 SEHNR and CDR2 FQNEAQ (reference sequence). The chain's CDR3 is CASSFFGGLASYEQYF. In nucleotides, the CDR3 is TGTGCCAGCAGCTTCTTCGGCGGACTAGCGTCCTACGAGCAGTACTTC.

The chain recombines TRBV4-2 with TRBJ2-1; the match to TRBD2 covers 10 bases. CDR1 and CDR2 from the germline V gene are LGHNA and YNFKEQ. The CDR3 runs 17 residues. V trimming: 5 bases; J trimming: 4 bases; junction bases outside the gene matches: 11. The CDR3 reads CASSKNLLAGEYNEQFF. CDR3 nucleotide sequence: TGTGCCAGCAGCAAGAACCTCCTAGCGGGGGAGTACAATGAGCAGTTCTTC.

This chain uses TRBV3-1 (or the pseudogene TRBV3-2) with TRBJ2-1; 10 nucleotides agree with TRBD2. CDR1 is LGHDT and CDR2 is YNNKEL in the germline V gene (reference sequence). Trimming at V came to 2 bases and at J to 10 bases, leaving 8 bases not matched to a gene. The CDR3 runs to 15 residues. The CDR3 coding sequence is TGTGCCAGCAGCCAAAAAGCGGGGGGGCCAGGGGAGCAGTTCTTC. Translation gives CASSQKAGGPGEQFF.

V usage is TRBV10-3 and J usage is TRBJ2-3; D ambiguous. Trimming pared 6 bases from V and 7 bases from J, leaving 17 bases between. Looked up from germline, CDR1 is ENHRY and CDR2 is SYGVKD. The CDR3 is made up of 14 amino acids. The CDR3 DNA sequence: TGTGCCATCAGCGTGGACGGCTCCACCTATACGCAGTATTTT. This gives the protein CAISVDGSTYTQYF.

This sequence joins TRBV5-5 and TRBJ1-2; D is unresolved. The CDR3 is made up of 16 amino acids. CDR1 is SGHKS and CDR2 is YYEKEE in the germline V gene (reference sequence). V was cut by 0 bases and J by 1 base, with 13 bases left in between. In DNA form, the CDR3 reads TGTGCCAGCAGCTTGGCGGCTGCCGAGCTTAACTATGGCTACACCTTC. This sequence encodes CASSLAAAELNYGYTF.

Points on this clone: One junction end disagrees with the germline gene, perhaps due to a read error. The CDR3 bases are TGTGCCAGCAGCTTAAACAGGGTGGGCGGCACAGATACGCAATATTTT. It yields the protein CASSLNRVGGTDTQYF. The J gene is TRBJ2-3, the V gene TRBV7-3, with D possibly being TRBD1 (6 bases). The CDR3 is 16 amino acids. Germline CDR1 is SGHTA and CDR2 is FQGTGA.

This chain joins TRBV18 and TRBJ1-1; D possibly corresponds to TRBD1 (5 bases). CDR3 length equals 13 residues. V was pared by 6 bases and J by 1 base, with 9 bases between. Germline assignment: CDR1 KGHSH and CDR2 LQKENI. CDR3 coding DNA: TGTGCCAGCTCCCCCCAGGGGAACACTGAAGCTTTCTTT. As protein: CASSPQGNTEAFF.

V usage is TRBV11-1 and J usage is TRBJ1-5; tentative D call: TRBD1 (5 bases). Trimming shortened V by 2 bases and J by 9 bases, and 11 bases separated the two germline ends. CDR3 length equals 13 residues. Looked up from germline, CDR1 is SGHAT and CDR2 is FQDESV (reference sequence). CDR3: CASSLTTDRPQHF. The CDR3, as DNA: TGTGCCAGCAGCTTAACGACCGACAGGCCCCAGCATTTT.